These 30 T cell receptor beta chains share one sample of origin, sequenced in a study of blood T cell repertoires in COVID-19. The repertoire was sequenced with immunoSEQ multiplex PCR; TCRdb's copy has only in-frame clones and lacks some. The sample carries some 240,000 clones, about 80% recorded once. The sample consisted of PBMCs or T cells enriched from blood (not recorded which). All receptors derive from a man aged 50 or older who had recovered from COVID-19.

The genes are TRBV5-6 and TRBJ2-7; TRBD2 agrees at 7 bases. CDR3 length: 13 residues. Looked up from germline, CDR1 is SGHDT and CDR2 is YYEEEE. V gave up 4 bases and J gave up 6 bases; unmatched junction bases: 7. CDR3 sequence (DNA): TGTGCCAGCAGCCAACCTACGGGGGGCGAGCAGTACTTC. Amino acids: CASSQPTGGEQYF.

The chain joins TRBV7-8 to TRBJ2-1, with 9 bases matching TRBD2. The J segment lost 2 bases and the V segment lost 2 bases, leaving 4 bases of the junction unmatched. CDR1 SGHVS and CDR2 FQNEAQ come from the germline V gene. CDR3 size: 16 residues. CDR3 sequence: CASSLNVAGAYNEQFF. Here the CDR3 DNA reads TGTGCCAGCAGCTTAAACGTAGCGGGGGCCTACAATGAGCAGTTCTTC.

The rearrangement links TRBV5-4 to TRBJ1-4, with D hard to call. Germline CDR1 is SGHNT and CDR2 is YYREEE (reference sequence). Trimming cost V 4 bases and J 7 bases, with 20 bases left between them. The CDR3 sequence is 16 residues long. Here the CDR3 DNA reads TGTGCCAGCAGCCTCGACCCGACCGGAGCCCGTGAAAAACTGTTTTTT. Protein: CASSLDPTGAREKLFF.

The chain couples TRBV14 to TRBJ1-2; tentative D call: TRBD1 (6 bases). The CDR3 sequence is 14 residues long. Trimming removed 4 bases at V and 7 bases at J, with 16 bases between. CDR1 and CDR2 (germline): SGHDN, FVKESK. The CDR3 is CASSLHVTGSGYTF. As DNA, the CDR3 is TGTGCCAGCAGCCTCCACGTAACAGGGTCTGGCTACACCTTC.

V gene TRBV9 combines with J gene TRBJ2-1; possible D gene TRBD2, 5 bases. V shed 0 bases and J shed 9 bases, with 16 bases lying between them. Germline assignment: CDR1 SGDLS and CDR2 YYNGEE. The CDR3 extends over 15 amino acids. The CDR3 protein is CASSVGGGNNGEQFF. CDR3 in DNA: TGTGCCAGCAGCGTAGGTGGAGGTAACAACGGTGAGCAGTTCTTC.

The CDR3 reads CASSIGGNDRINGYTF. CDR3 DNA: TGTGCCAGTAGTATAGGGGGTAACGACAGGATCAATGGCTACACCTTC. The chain has TRBV19 and TRBJ1-2; D might be TRBD1 (6 bases). V lost 1 base to trimming and J lost 6 bases, with 18 bases between them. Germline V gene sequence: CDR1 LNHDA, CDR2 SQIVND (reference sequence). The CDR3 loop spans 16 amino acids.

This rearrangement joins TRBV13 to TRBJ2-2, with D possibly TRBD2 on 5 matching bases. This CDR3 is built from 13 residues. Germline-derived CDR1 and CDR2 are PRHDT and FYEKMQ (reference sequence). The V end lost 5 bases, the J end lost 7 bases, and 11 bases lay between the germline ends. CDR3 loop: CASSTPRGGELFF. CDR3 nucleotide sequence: TGTGCCAGCAGCACCCCCCGGGGCGGGGAGCTGTTTTTT. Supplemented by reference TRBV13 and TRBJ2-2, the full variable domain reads AAGVIQSPRHLIKEKRETATLKCYPIPRHDTVYWYQQGPGQDPQFLISFYEKMQSDKGSIPDRFSAQQFSDYHSELNMSSLELGDSALYFCASSTPRGGELFFGEGSRLTVL.

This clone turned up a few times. CDR3 in amino acids: CASKEDPSSYEQYF. DNA for the CDR3: TGTGCCAGTAAGGAGGACCCGAGCTCCTACGAGCAGTACTTC. This sequence joins TRBV19 and TRBJ2-7; weak D call: TRBD2 (5 bases). V shed 7 bases and J shed 0 bases, with 13 bases lying between them. The germline CDR1 and CDR2 sequences are LNHDA and SQIVND (reference sequence). The CDR3 is made up of 14 amino acids.

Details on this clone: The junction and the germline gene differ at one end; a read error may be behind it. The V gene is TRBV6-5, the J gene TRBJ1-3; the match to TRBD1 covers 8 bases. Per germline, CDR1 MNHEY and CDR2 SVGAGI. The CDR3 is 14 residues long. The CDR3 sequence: CASGYRGSGNTIYF. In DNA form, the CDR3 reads TGTGCCAGCGGTTACAGGGGGTCTGGAAACACCATATATTTT.

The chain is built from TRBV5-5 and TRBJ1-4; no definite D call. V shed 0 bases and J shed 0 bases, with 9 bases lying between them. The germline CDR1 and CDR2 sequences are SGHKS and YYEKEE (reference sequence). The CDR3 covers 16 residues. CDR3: CASSLGSIATNEKLFF. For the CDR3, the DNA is TGTGCCAGCAGCTTGGGAAGCATAGCAACTAATGAAAAACTGTTTTTT.

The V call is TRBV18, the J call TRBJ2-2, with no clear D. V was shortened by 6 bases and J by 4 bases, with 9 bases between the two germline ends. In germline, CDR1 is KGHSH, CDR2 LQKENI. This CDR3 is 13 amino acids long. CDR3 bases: TGTGCCAGCTCGCCTAGATCCACCGGGGAGCTGTTTTTT. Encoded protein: CASSPRSTGELFF.

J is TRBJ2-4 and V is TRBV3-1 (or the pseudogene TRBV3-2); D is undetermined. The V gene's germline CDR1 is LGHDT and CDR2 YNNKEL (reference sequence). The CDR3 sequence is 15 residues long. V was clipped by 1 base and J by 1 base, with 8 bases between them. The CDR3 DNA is TGTGCCAGCAGCCAAGGGGCCGAGGCCAAAAACATTCAGTACTTC. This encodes CASSQGAEAKNIQYF.

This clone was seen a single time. The CDR3 DNA sequence: TGTGCCAGAAGGTTGACAGGGAAGGCCGGGGAGCTGTTTTTT. Protein product: CARRLTGKAGELFF. This chain links TRBV19 with TRBJ2-2; 7 nucleotides agree with TRBD1. Germline V gene data show CDR1 as LNHDA and CDR2 as SQIVND (reference sequence). V lost 9 bases to trimming and J lost 6 bases; unmatched junction nucleotides: 10. The CDR3 is made up of 14 amino acids. Full variable domain (rest looked up from reference TRBV19 and TRBJ2-2): DGGITQSPKYLFRKEGQNVTLSCEQNLNHDAMYWYRQDPGQGLRLIYYSQIVNDFQKGDIAEGYSVSREKKESFPLTVTSAQKNPTAFYLCARRLTGKAGELFFGEGSRLTVL.

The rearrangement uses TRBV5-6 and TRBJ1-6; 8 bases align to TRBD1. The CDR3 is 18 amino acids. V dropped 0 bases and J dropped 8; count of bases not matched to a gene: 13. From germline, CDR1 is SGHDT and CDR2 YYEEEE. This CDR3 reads CASSLGLGSGGNYSPLHF. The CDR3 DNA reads TGTGCCAGCAGCTTGGGACTCGGTTCAGGGGGCAATTATTCACCCCTCCACTTT. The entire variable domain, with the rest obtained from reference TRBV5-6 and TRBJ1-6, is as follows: DAGVTQSPTHLIKTRGQQVTLRCSPKSGHDTVSWYQQALGQGPQFIFQYYEEEERQRGNFPDRFSGHQFPNYSSELNVNALLLGDSALYLCASSLGLGSGGNYSPLHFGNGTRLTVT.

CDR3 amino acids: CASSSGRSSYEQYF. The CDR3 nucleotides read TGCGCCAGCAGCTCAGGCAGGTCGTCCTACGAGCAGTACTTC. The chain is built from TRBV5-1 and TRBJ2-7; D is uncertain. Germline CDR1 SGHRS, CDR2 YFSETQ. Trimming took off 3 bases at V and 1 base at J, with 11 bases between the two ends. This CDR3 spans 14 amino acids.

Here the CDR3 reads CASSPSTTPFEKLFF. As DNA, the CDR3 is TGTGCCAGCTCACCATCGACTACCCCATTCGAAAAACTGTTTTTT. The rearrangement joins TRBV18 to TRBJ1-4, with D unresolved. Germline CDR1 reads KGHSH; CDR2 reads LQKENI. The CDR3 has 15 amino acids. Trimming took 2 bases from V and 8 from J, leaving 15 bases between them.

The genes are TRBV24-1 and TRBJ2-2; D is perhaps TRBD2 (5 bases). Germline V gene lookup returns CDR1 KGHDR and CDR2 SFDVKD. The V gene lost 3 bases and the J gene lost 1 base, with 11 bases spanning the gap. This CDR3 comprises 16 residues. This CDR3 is CATSDAAGKNTGELFF. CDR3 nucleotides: TGTGCCACCAGTGATGCCGCCGGGAAGAACACCGGGGAGCTGTTTTTT.

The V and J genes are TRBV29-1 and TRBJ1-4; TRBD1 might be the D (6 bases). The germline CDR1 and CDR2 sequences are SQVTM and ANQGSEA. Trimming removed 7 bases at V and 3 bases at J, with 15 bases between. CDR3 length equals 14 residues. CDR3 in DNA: TGCAGCGCCTCGAGGGGGACGGCTAATGAAAAACTGTTTTTT. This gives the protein CSASRGTANEKLFF.

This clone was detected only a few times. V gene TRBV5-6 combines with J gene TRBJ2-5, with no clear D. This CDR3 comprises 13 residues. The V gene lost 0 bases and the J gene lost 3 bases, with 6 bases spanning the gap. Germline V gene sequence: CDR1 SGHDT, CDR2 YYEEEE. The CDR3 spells CASSLGAEETQYF. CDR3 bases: TGTGCCAGCAGCTTGGGGGCCGAAGAGACCCAGTACTTC.

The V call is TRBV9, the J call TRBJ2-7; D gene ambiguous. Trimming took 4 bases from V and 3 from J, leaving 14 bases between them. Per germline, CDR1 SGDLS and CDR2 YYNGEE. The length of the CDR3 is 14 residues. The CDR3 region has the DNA TGTGCCAGCAGCCCCAGTGGCACAGTCTACGAGCAGTACTTC. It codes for CASSPSGTVYEQYF.

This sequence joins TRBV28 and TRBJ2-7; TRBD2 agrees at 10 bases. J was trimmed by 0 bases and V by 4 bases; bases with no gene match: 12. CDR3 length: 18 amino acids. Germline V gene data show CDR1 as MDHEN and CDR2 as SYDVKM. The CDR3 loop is CASSSLAGLIGSSYEQYF. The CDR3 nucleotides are TGTGCCAGCAGTTCACTAGCGGGATTGATCGGAAGCTCCTACGAGCAGTACTTC.

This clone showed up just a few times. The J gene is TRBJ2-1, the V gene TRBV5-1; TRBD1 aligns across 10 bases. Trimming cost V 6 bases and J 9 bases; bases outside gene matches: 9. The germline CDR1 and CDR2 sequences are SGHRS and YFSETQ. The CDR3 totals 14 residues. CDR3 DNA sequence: TGCGCCAGCACTGGACAGGGGGTAACGAGTGAGCAGTTCTTC. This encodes CASTGQGVTSEQFF.

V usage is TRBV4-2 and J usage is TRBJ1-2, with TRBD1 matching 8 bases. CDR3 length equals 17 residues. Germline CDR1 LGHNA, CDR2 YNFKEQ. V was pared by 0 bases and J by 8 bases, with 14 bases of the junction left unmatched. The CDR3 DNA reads TGTGCCAGCAGCCAAGATACGGTCCAGGGGGCGCCGGGGGGCTACACCTTC. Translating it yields CASSQDTVQGAPGGYTF.

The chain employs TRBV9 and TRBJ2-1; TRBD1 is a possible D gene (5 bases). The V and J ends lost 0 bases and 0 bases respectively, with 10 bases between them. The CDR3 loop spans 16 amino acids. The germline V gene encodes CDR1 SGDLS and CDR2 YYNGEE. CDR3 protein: CASSVGQKSSYNEQFF. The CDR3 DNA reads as TGTGCCAGCAGCGTAGGACAGAAAAGCTCCTACAATGAGCAGTTCTTC.

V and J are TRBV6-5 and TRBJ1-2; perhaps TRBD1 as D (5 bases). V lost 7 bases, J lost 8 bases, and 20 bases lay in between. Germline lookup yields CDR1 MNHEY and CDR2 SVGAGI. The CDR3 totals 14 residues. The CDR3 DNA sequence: TGTGCCAGCAAAAACGGGCTTACCGGGGGAGGCTACACCTTC. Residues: CASKNGLTGGGYTF.

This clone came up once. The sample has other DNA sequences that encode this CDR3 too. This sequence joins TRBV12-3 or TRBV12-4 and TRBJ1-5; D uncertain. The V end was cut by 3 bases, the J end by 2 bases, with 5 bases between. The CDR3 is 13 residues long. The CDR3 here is CASSFQGNQPQHF. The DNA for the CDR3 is TGTGCCAGCAGTTTCCAGGGCAATCAGCCCCAGCATTTT.

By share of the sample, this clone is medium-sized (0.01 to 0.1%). The CDR3 coding sequence is TGTGCCAGCAGTGAAGCTAGCGGGGGGGCCTACGAGCAGTACTTC. This sequence encodes CASSEASGGAYEQYF. The V and J genes are TRBV6-1 and TRBJ2-7; 11 bases match TRBD2. Germline CDR1 reads MNHNS; CDR2 reads SASEGT. CDR3 length: 15 residues. V shed 0 bases, J shed 2 bases, and the junction held 0 bases outside the gene matches.

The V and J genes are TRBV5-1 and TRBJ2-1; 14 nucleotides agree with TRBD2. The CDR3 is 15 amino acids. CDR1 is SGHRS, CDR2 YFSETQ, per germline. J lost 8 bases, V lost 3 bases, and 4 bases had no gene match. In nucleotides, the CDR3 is TGCGCCAGCAGCTCAGGGACTAGCGGGGGAGATGAGCAGTTCTTC. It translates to CASSSGTSGGDEQFF.

CDR3 sequence reads: CASSLHGGLDEQYF. For the CDR3, the DNA is TGTGCCAGCAGCTTGCACGGGGGGCTGGACGAGCAGTACTTC. This chain connects TRBV11-2 to TRBJ2-7, with D possibly being TRBD2 (7 bases). CDR1 is SGHAT, CDR2 FQNNGV, per germline. This CDR3 is 14 amino acids long. V lost 3 bases, J lost 5 bases, and 14 bases lay in between.

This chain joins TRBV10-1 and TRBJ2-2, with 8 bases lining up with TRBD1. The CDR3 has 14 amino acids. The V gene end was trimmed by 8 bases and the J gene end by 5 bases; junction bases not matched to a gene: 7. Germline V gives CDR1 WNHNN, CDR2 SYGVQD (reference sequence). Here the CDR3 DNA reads TGCGCCAGCGCCCCAGGGGGCCGGACCGGGGAGCTGTTTTTT. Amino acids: CASAPGGRTGELFF.